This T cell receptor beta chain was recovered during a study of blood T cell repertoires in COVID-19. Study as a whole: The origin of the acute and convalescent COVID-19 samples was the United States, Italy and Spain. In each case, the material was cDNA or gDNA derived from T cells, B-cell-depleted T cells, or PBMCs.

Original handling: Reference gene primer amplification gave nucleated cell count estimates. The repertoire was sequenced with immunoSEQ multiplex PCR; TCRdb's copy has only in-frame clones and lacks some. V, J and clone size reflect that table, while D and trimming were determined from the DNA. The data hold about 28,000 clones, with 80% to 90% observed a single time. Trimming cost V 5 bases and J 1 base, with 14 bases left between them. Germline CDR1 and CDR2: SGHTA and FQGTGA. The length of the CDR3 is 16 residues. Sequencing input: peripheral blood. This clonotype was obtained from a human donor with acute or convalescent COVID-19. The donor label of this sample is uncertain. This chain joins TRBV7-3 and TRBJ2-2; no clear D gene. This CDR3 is CASSLSAILNTGELFF. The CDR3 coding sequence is TGTGCCAGCAGCCTTTCAGCGATATTGAACACCGGGGAGCTGTTTTTT.